This T cell receptor (beta chain) was recovered during a study of T cells in Graves' hyperthyroidism and ophthalmopathy. General study results and limits: Most clonotypes expanded in the thyroid (above 0.001) were also present in blood.

This clonotype has ten or more counts. Its target is unknown. TCR beta CDR3 region amplification was performed from RNA transcripts. With the HTBI primer set, the TCR CDR3 went through a first round of RT-PCR. TCRdb ran MiXCR on the multiplex PCR reads and lists one entry per CDR3 protein. The sample has 350,000 or so distinct CDR3 sequences; roughly 21% are singletons. The sample comprised blood. This TCR was sampled from a woman aged 50 to 60 with Graves' hyperthyroidism.

The CDR3 reads CSAADYGQTSGELFF. The DNA for the CDR3 is TGCAGTGCTGCCGACTACGGTCAGACGTCCGGGGAGCTGTTTTTT. The chain combines TRBV20-1 with TRBJ2-2, with a weak D call TRBD2 (5 bases). V was trimmed by 5 bases and J by 6 bases, leaving 19 bases between them. Germline CDR1 and CDR2: DFQATT and SNEGSKA (reference sequence). CDR3 length: 15 residues.